Listed here are 9 T cell receptor beta chains from one sample, sequenced in a study of early T cells in non-severe SARS-CoV-2 infection. TCRdb re-called the 5' RACE reads with MiXCR, one entry per CDR3 protein. Of 65,000 to 75,000 distinct CDR3 sequences listed, about 12% are singletons. The source material was whole blood. Receptor source: an adult who was a healthcare worker with PCR-confirmed SARS-CoV-2 infection or an uninfected control (not recorded which).

This clonotype was counted a few times. The chain is built from TRBV10-3 and TRBJ2-7; the D is unclear. V lost 1 base to trimming and J lost 6 bases, with 16 bases between them. The CDR3 covers 15 residues. Germline V CDR1 and CDR2: ENHRY, SYGVKD. The CDR3 DNA sequence: TGTGCCATCAGTGAGTTCCAGGATTGGCCCTCCGAGCAGTACTTC. It encodes CAISEFQDWPSEQYF.

A few counts support this clonotype. The chain is built from TRBV11-2 and TRBJ2-3; D gene ambiguous. Deletions cut 4 bases from V and 7 bases from J, with 15 bases between. The CDR3 consists of 14 residues. Germline assignment: CDR1 SGHAT and CDR2 FQNNGV. DNA of the CDR3: TGTGCCAGCAGCTCTCGGCGGAGTAGGAATACGCAGTATTTT. Protein sequence: CASSSRRSRNTQYF. The whole variable domain, remainder taken from reference TRBV11-2 and TRBJ2-3, is EAGVAQSPRYKIIEKRQSVAFWCNPISGHATLYWYQQILGQGPKLLIQFQNNGVVDDSQLPKDRFSAERLKGVDSTLKIQPAKLEDSAVYLCASSSRRSRNTQYFGPGTRLTVL.

This clonotype has just a few counts. The chain links TRBV11-1 to TRBJ2-7; TRBD1 matches at 7 bases. This CDR3 comprises 15 residues. The V and J ends lost 5 bases and 2 bases, in that order; junction bases with no gene match: 9. CDR1 is SGHAT and CDR2 is FQDESV in the germline V gene (reference sequence). CDR3 coding DNA: TGTGCCAGCAGCCCTTACAGGGGAAGGACCTACGAGCAGTACTTC. Its translation: CASSPYRGRTYEQYF.

This clonotype was detected many times. V usage is TRBV18 and J usage is TRBJ2-3; the D is unclear. This CDR3 contains 16 residues. In germline, CDR1 is KGHSH, CDR2 LQKENI. V was pared by 3 bases and J by 0 bases, with 13 bases between. CDR3 protein: CASSPRVGGSTDTQYF. The CDR3 DNA sequence: TGTGCCAGCTCACCGCGAGTGGGCGGAAGCACAGATACGCAGTATTTT.

This clonotype was found many times. J is TRBJ1-5 and V is TRBV30, with D possibly being TRBD1 (6 bases). Germline assignment: CDR1 GTSNPN and CDR2 SVGIG (reference sequence). The V and J ends lost 3 bases and 0 bases respectively, with 9 bases between them. This CDR3 region has 14 residues. In nucleotides, the CDR3 is TGTGCCTGGAGCGACAGGTATAGCAATCAGCCCCAGCATTTT. Protein sequence: CAWSDRYSNQPQHF.

The J gene is TRBJ2-1, the V gene TRBV5-4; D call uncertain. Germline V gene data show CDR1 as SGHNT and CDR2 as YYREEE (reference sequence). The CDR3 has 14 residues. The germline V and J ends were trimmed by 4 bases and 4 bases, with 12 bases remaining between them. CDR3 loop: CASSISIVYNEQFF. The CDR3 DNA follows: TGTGCCAGCAGCATCTCTATTGTATACAATGAGCAGTTCTTC.

This clonotype showed up just a few times. The chain recombines TRBV24-1 with TRBJ2-1; TRBD1 matches 7 bases. V dropped 9 bases and J dropped 6; count of bases not matched to a gene: 7. Germline values: CDR1 KGHDR, CDR2 SFDVKD. This CDR3 region has 13 residues. Written as DNA, the CDR3 is TGTGCCACCCTGGCGGCAGGGGGCAATGAGCAGTTCTTC. Its protein is CATLAAGGNEQFF.

The chain is built from TRBV29-1 and TRBJ2-1; 13 bases fit TRBD2. CDR1 is SQVTM and CDR2 is ANQGSEA in the germline V gene. Trimming took 6 bases from V and 6 from J; bases not matched to a gene: 2. The CDR3 extends over 13 amino acids. This CDR3 is CSVGTSGTNEQFF. The CDR3 nucleotides are TGCAGCGTCGGGACTAGCGGGACCAATGAGCAGTTCTTC.

This clonotype was seen only a few times. The chain couples TRBV30 to TRBJ1-2; D gene unclear. V was cut by 7 bases and J by 4 bases, with 16 bases left in between. The CDR3 runs to 13 residues. In germline, CDR1 is GTSNPN, CDR2 SVGIG (reference sequence). CDR3 sequence: CALTPLSPYGYTF. The CDR3, as DNA: TGTGCCTTAACCCCATTATCGCCCTATGGCTACACCTTC.